This T cell receptor (beta chain) was identified during a study of blood T cell repertoires in COVID-19. In the study's own analysis: For nucleated cells, counts were estimated from reference gene primer amplification. TCRdb's table, derived via immunoSEQ multiplex PCR, lists solely in-frame clones and lacks some. V, J and clone size reflect that table, while D and trimming were determined from the DNA. The table shows about 250,000 clones, with around 90% occurring only once. The source material was peripheral blood. The clonotype comes from a woman aged 60-75 years with COVID-19, enrolled during active disease.

CDR3 amino acids: CASSPTAGGSGETQYF. The CDR3 DNA reads TGTGCCAGCAGCCCGACGGCAGGGGGCTCAGGAGAGACCCAGTACTTC. The chain has TRBV3-1 (or the pseudogene TRBV3-2) and TRBJ2-5; 8 bases fit TRBD1. CDR1 and CDR2 from the germline V gene are LGHDT and YNNKEL (reference sequence). The trim removed 4 bases at V and 4 bases at J, leaving 11 bases unmatched. This CDR3 contains 16 residues.